This T cell receptor (beta chain) derives from a study of beta chain features in type 1 diabetes. In the study overall: Examination of sorted cells across all samples involved around 99 million cells.

The CDR3 covers 15 residues. CDR1 is LNHNV and CDR2 is YYDKDF in the germline V gene (reference sequence). V lost 1 base to trimming and J lost 8 bases; unmatched junction nucleotides: 5. Study results and caveats: All four CD4+ subsets of Type 1 diabetes patients contained TCRB CDR3s that were moderately but significantly shorter.

Remarks on this clone: Antigen: not known.

What was sequenced were expressed TCRB transcripts, since all of the isolated RNA had been reverse transcribed. Only in-frame clones appear in the TCRdb table, and some are missing; sequencing was by immunoSEQ multiplex PCR. The sample records over 120,000 clones, over 9.5% being singletons. The source material was naive CD4+ T cells from blood. The TCR sequence derives from a young man in good health. The V call is TRBV15, the J call TRBJ2-1; 10 positions agree with TRBD2. Written as DNA, the CDR3 is TGTGCCACCAGCAGAGGGTCTAGCGGGGGTCATGAGCAGTTCTTC. Translated, it gives CATSRGSSGGHEQFF.